This TCR beta chain was profiled in a study of PD-1 blockade in mismatch repair-deficient tumors. Findings of the study overall: Tumor-resident clones, often absent from pretreatment blood, expanded after pembrolizumab and then contracted.

With regard to this clone: Its antigen is unknown.

Libraries were prepared by immunoSEQ multiplex PCR; TCRdb keeps only in-frame clonotypes and omits some of them. Of tens of thousands of clones detected, about 85% appear once; the ten largest clones hold about 2.4%. The CDR3 has 13 residues. Trimming shortened V by 4 bases and J by 0 bases, and 9 bases separated the two germline ends. CDR1 is SQVTM, CDR2 ANQGSEA, per germline. The sample consisted of peripheral blood, taken 12 weeks after starting pembrolizumab. The chain carries TRBV29-1 and TRBJ1-1; possible D gene TRBD1, 5 bases. This sequence was found in an adult with mismatch repair-deficient cancer. This chain's CDR3 is CSVAGVMNTEAFF. CDR3 nucleotides: TGCAGCGTTGCGGGGGTAATGAACACTGAAGCTTTCTTT.